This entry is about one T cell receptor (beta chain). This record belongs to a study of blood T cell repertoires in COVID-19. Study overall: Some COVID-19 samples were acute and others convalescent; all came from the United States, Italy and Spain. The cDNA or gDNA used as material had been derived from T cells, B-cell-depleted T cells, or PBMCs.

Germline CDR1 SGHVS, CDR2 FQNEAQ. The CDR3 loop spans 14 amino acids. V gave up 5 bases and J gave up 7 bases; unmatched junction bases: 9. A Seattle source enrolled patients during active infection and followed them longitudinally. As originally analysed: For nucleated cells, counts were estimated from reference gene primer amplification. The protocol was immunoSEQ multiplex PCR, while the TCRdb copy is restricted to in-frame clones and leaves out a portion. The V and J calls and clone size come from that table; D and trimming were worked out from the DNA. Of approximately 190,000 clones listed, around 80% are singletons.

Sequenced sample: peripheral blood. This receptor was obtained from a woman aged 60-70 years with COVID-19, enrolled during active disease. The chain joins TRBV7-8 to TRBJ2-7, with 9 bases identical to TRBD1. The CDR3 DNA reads TGTGCCAGCAGCGAGGGGGGACAGGGCGTGGAGCAGTACTTC. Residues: CASSEGGQGVEQYF.